A selection of T cell receptor beta chains follows, all from one sample in a study of blood T cell repertoires in COVID-19. Sequenced by immunoSEQ multiplex PCR; TCRdb stores in-frame clones only, minus some. The table lists approximately 89,000 clones, less than 85% of them singletons. Sequencing input: peripheral blood. These receptors came from a woman older than 75 with acute or convalescent COVID-19. Each CDR3 is given without its conserved first and last residue.

v_gene	j_gene	len	CDR3aa
TRBV5-6	TRBJ1-5	13	ASSLRGGGNQPQH
TRBV7-9	TRBJ2-7	13	ASSFRTSGGYEQY
TRBV9	TRBJ2-2	11	ASSVYETGELF
TRBV10-1	TRBJ2-5	13	ASSSKRGSQETQY
TRBV24-1	TRBJ2-3	14	APDFSGGLRADTQY
TRBV18	TRBJ2-7	13	ASSPQTETPYEQY
TRBV19	TRBJ2-2	13	ASRADRTNTGELF
TRBV12-2	TRBJ1-2	13	ASHPPGTGVYGYT
TRBV3-1/TRBV3-2	TRBJ1-1	12	ASSPTHRNTEAF
TRBV11-2	TRBJ1-2	13	ASSHNRDRGIGYT
TRBV2	TRBJ2-1	13	ASSKTSGVFNEQF
TRBV2	TRBJ1-5	11	ASSVDRDQPQH
TRBV19	TRBJ2-1	14	ASSKPGLAERNEQF
TRBV15	TRBJ2-1	14	ATSRETVGTYNEQF
TRBV19	TRBJ2-2	13	ASRWAGGPTGELF
TRBV5-4	TRBJ2-1	13	ASSYTGDRRNEQF
TRBV11-3	TRBJ2-1	14	ASSPRTGGLHNEQF
TRBV4-1	TRBJ1-6	14	ASSLGTGSGTSPLH
TRBV7-9	TRBJ2-7	11	ASSLSRAHEQY
TRBV5-1	TRBJ2-2	15	ASSKGLAGGETGELF
TRBV4-1	TRBJ1-1	13	ASSPMAGGTTEAF
TRBV30	TRBJ2-7	14	AWSVLGSGASYEQY
TRBV19	TRBJ2-7	12	ASARTGGGDEQY
TRBV5-1	TRBJ2-1	11	ASSLFRRDEQF
TRBV3-1/TRBV3-2	TRBJ1-4	14	ASSPGQGARGEKLF
TRBV5-4	TRBJ2-7	10	ASSILNYEQY
TRBV7-2	TRBJ2-4	13	ASSLGSSGSNIQY
TRBV4-1	TRBJ1-5	13	ASSPWTVSNQPQH
TRBV6-1	TRBJ2-7	17	ASSGQLAGDGRSSYEQY
TRBV2	TRBJ2-1	13	ASRATSAVYNEQF
TRBV29-1	TRBJ2-1	10	SVENIHNEQF
TRBV27	TRBJ2-3	13	ASSLLGRGQSTQY
TRBV30	TRBJ2-1	13	ACQIAGGFYNEQF
TRBV11-1	TRBJ2-7	10	ASSLSSYEQY
TRBV4-2	TRBJ2-5	14	ASSQARLAGVETQY
TRBV18	TRBJ2-7	11	ASSDRGRSEQY
TRBV4-2	TRBJ2-1	13	ASSHSSRDSAEQF
TRBV19	TRBJ2-1	14	ASSRTSGRSVGEQF
TRBV18	TRBJ1-6	13	ASSPPGQGTSPLH
TRBV5-1	TRBJ2-1	14	ASRPTGTSGYNEQF
TRBV7-8	TRBJ1-2	12	ASSLALGGKGYT